This TCR beta chain was recovered during a study of shared clonotypes between healthy human individuals. Trimming left V 5 bases short and J 0 bases short, with 5 bases between. The germline V gene has CDR1 MDHEN and CDR2 SYDVKM. CDR3 length: 14 amino acids. Into CD45RA+ naive and CD45RA-negative memory subsets, the CD4+ cells were split. Points on this clone: Its specificity is unknown. Other DNA sequences in this specimen translate into the identical CDR3.

General study results and limits: Compared with clonotypes that all four donors shared, non-shared clonotypes had lower generation probabilities.

Repertoires were generated with immunoSEQ multiplex PCR, while TCRdb's copy carries only in-frame clones and drops some. Among more than 900,000 clones, roughly 74% were seen once, and the ten largest hold roughly 0.62%. Sequencing used memory CD4+ T cells from PBMCs. Subset of the sample: CD45RA-negative fraction. V and J are TRBV28 and TRBJ2-6, with D uncertain. The clonotype comes from a man aged 18 to 30 in good health. Some clones in this sample may be carry-over from other donors' samples. The CDR3 coding sequence is TGTGCCAGCAGTCTCCACTCTGGGGCCAACGTCCTGACTTTC. This translates into CASSLHSGANVLTF.